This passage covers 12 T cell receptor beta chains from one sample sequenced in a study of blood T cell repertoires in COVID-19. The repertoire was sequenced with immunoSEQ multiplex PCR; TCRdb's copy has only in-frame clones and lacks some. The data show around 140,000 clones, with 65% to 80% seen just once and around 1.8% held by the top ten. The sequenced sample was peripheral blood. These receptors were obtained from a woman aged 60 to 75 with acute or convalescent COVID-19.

The CDR3, as DNA: TGTGCCAGCAGCTTACGACAGGGGGGCGAGACCCAGTACTTC. It specifies CASSLRQGGETQYF. V is TRBV12-1 and J is TRBJ2-5; the table's D call of TRBD1 was not tested on the DNA. TRBV12-1 represents a pseudogene. The length of the CDR3 is 14 residues.

DNA of the CDR3: TGTGCCAGTATGGGCGGGAGCGGCTTTATGGAGACCCAGTACTTC. As protein: CASMGGSGFMETQYF. The V call is TRBV19, the J call TRBJ2-5; 7 nucleotides line up with TRBD2. With V trimmed by 7 bases and J by 5 bases, 13 bases remained unmatched. The CDR3 is 15 residues long. The germline V gene encodes CDR1 LNHDA and CDR2 SQIVND (reference sequence).

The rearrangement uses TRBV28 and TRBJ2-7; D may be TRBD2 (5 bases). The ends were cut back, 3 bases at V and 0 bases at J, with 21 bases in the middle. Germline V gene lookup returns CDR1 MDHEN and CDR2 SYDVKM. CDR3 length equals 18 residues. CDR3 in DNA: TGTGCCAGCAGTTTCTCAGGTTTCCGGCGGGCAAGCTCCTACGAGCAGTACTTC. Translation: CASSFSGFRRASSYEQYF.

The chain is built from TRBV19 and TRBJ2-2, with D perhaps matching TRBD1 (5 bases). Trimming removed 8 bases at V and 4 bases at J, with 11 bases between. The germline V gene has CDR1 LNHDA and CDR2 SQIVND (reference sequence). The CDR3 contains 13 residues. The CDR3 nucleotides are TGTGCCAGTTTTTCGACAGTCACCGGGGAGCTGTTTTTT. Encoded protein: CASFSTVTGELFF.

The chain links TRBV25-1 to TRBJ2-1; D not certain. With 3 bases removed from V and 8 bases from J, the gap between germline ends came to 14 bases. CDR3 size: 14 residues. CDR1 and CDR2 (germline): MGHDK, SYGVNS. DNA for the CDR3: TGTGCCAGCAGTGAGAGTGGTGGTCGAGATGAGCAGTTCTTC. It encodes CASSESGGRDEQFF.

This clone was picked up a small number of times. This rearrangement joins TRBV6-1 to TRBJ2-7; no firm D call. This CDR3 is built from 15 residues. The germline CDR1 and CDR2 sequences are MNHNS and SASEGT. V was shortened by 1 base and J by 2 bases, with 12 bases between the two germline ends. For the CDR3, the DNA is TGTGCCAGCAGTGAAGGGAATCTAGTTCCCTACGAGCAGTACTTC. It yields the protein CASSEGNLVPYEQYF.

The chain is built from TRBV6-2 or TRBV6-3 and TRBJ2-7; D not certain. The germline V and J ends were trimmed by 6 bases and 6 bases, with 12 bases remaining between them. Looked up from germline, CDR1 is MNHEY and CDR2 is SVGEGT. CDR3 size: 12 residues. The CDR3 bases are TGTGCCAGCAGCGAGCTGTCCGTCGAGCAGTACTTC. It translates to CASSELSVEQYF.

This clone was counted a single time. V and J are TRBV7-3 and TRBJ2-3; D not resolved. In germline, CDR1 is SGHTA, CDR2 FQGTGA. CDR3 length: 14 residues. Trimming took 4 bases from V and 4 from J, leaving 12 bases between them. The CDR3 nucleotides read TGTGCCAGCAGCTCTTCCCCCCGTGCAGATACGCAGTATTTT. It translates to CASSSSPRADTQYF.

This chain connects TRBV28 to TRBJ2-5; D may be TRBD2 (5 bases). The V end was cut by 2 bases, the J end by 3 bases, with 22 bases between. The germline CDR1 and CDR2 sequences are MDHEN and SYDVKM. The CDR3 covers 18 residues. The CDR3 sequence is CASSLPPYRLTLKETQYF. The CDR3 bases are TGTGCCAGCAGTTTACCCCCTTATCGACTAACTCTTAAAGAGACCCAGTACTTC.

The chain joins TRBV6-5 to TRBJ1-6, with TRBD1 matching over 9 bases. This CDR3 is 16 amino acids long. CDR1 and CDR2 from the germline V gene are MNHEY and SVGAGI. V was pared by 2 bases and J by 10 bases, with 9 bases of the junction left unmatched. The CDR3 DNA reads TGTGCCAGCAGTTACACAACCGGGACAGGGTTATCACCCCTCCACTTT. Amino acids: CASSYTTGTGLSPLHF.

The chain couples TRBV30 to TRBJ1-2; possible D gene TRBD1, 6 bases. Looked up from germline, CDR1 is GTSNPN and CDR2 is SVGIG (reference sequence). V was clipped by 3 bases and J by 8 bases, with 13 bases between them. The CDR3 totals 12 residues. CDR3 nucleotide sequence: TGTGCCTGGAGCACAGGGAAAGAAGGCTACACCTTC. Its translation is CAWSTGKEGYTF.

CDR3 DNA: TGTGCCAGTAGGGGGACAGAATTTACAGATACGCAGTATTTT. This translates into CASRGTEFTDTQYF. The V gene is TRBV19, the J gene TRBJ2-3; 7 bases line up with TRBD1. The CDR3 runs to 14 residues. Germline V gives CDR1 LNHDA, CDR2 SQIVND (reference sequence). V gave up 6 bases and J gave up 3 bases; unmatched junction bases: 6.